The source of this T cell receptor beta chain is a study of control samples from healthy donors and cancer patients. Trimming took 5 bases from V and 7 from J, leaving 9 bases between them. Germline V gene sequence: CDR1 PRHDT, CDR2 FYEKMQ (reference sequence). The CDR3 covers 11 residues. Repertoires were generated with immunoSEQ multiplex PCR, while TCRdb's copy carries only in-frame clones and drops some. The repertoire holds about 51,000 clones, with approximately 91% as singletons. On this clone itself: Distinct nucleotide sequences in the sample also encode this CDR3.

This receptor was obtained from a man aged 45-60 years with head and neck cancer. The chain is built from TRBV13 and TRBJ2-7; D is unresolved. Material for sequencing was PBMCs. This CDR3 reads CASSREYEQYF. CDR3 sequence (DNA): TGTGCCAGCAGCCGTGAGTATGAGCAGTACTTC.